This entry features one T cell receptor (beta chain) sequence. The antigen is unknown. The source of the sample is a study of identical twins. V lost 7 bases and J lost 0, with 15 bases in between. CDR3 length equals 15 residues. The germline V gene encodes CDR1 MNHNS and CDR2 SASEGT. Study-wide findings and caveats: Interpretation of the results relied on cross-sectional statistical analysis and not on following the same donors. Abundant beta clonotypes from cord blood bore fewer insertions; memory repertoires lacked this pattern.

Unique molecular identifiers were present on the cDNA, which also gained a universal primer site by template switching. TCRdb re-derived calls from the 5' RACE reads in MiXCR, one entry per CDR3 protein. The sample contains roughly 570,000 distinct CDR3 sequences, 9.6% of which appear only once. The same data also contributed to another study, on yellow fever vaccine responses in identical twins.

The sample taken for sequencing was PBMCs. The genes are TRBV6-1 and TRBJ1-1; a possible D gene is TRBD1 (5 bases). The receptor comes from a woman in her late teens or twenties in good health. The chain's CDR3 is CASNTGTLVNTEAFF. The DNA for the CDR3 is TGTGCCAGCAATACGGGGACCCTCGTGAACACTGAAGCTTTCTTT.